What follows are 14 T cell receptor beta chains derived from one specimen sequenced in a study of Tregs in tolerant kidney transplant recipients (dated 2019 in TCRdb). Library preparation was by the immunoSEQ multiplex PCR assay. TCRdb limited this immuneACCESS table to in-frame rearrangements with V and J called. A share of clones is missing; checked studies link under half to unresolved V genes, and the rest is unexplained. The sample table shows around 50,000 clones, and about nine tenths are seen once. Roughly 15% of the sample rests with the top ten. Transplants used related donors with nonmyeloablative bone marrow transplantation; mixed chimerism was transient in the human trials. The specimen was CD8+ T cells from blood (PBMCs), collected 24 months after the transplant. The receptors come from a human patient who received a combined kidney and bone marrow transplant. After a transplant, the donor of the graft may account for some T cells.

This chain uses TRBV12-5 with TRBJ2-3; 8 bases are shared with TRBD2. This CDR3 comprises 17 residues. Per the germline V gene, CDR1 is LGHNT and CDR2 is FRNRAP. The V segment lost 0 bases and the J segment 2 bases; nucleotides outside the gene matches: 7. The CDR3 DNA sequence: TGTGCTAGTGGTTTGGTCATCCTAGCGGGCACCACAGATACGCAGTATTTT. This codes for CASGLVILAGTTDTQYF.

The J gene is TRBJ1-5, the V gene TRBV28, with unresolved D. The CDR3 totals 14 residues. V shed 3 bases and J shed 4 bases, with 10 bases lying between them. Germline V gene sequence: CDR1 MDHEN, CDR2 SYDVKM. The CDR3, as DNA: TGTGCCAGCAGTTTCCGTGGAGGGAATCAGCCCCAGCATTTT. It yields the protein CASSFRGGNQPQHF.

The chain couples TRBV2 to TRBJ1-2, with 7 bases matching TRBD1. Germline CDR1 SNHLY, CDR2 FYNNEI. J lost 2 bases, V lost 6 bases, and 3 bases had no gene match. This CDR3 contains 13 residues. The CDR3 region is CASSLGQNYGYTF. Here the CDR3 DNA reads TGTGCCAGCAGCCTGGGACAGAACTATGGCTACACCTTC.

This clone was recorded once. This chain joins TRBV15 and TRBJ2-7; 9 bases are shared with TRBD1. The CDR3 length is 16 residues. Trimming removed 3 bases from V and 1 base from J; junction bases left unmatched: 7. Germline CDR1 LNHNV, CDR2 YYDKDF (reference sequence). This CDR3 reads CATSSADRGRSYEQYF. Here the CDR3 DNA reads TGTGCCACCAGCAGTGCCGACAGGGGGAGATCCTACGAGCAGTACTTC.

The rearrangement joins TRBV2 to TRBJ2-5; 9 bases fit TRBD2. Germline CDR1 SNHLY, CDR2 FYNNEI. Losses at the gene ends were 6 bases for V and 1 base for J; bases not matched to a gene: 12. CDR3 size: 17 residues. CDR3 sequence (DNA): TGTGCCAGCAGCTCCTCGGGGCGGGAGGGCATCCAAGAGACCCAGTACTTC. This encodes CASSSSGREGIQETQYF.

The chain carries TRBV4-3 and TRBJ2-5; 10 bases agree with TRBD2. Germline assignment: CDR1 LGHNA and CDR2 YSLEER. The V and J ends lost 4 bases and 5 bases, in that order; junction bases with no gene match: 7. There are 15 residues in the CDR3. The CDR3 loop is CASSLGLAGEETQYF. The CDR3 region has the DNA TGCGCCAGCAGCCTGGGCCTAGCGGGGGAGGAGACCCAGTACTTC.

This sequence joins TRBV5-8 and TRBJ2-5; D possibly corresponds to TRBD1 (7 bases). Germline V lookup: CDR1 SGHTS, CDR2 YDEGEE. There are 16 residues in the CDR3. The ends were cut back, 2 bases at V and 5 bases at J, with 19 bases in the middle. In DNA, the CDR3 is TGTGCCAGCAGCTTAACCGGGCCCAGGGGGGCGGAGACCCAGTACTTC. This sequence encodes CASSLTGPRGAETQYF.

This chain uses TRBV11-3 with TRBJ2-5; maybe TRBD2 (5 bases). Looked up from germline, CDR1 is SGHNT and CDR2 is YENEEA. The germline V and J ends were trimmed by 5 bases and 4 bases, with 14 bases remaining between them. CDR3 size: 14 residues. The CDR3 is CASSPLLGGETQYF. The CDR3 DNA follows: TGTGCCAGCAGCCCCTTACTCGGAGGAGAGACCCAGTACTTC.

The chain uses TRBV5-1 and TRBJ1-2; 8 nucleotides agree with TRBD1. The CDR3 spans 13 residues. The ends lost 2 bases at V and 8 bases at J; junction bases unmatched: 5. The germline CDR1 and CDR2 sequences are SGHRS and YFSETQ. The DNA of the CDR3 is TGCGCCAGCAGCTTTACCTCAGGGGGCGGCTACACCTTC. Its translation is CASSFTSGGGYTF.

The chain's CDR3 is CASSPGGDYKPQHF. CDR3 DNA: TGCGCCAGCAGCCCTGGTGGGGACTATAAGCCCCAGCATTTT. The genes are TRBV4-1 and TRBJ1-5; D might be TRBD1 (5 bases). This CDR3 has 14 residues. Germline CDR1 MGHRA, CDR2 YSYEKL. Deletions cut 4 bases from V and 8 bases from J, with 15 bases between.

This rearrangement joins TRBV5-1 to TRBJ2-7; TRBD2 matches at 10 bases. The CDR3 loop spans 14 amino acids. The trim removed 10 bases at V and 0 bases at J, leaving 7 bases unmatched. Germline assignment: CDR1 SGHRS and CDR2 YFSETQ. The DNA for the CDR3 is TGCGCCTCAAAAGCGGGGGGGGCCTCCTACGAGCAGTACTTC. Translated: CASKAGGASYEQYF.

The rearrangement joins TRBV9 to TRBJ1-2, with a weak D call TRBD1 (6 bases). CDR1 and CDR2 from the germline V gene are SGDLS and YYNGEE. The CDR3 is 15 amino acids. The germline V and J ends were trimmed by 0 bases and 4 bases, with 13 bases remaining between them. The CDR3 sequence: CASSVAGGLRYGYTF. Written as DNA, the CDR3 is TGTGCCAGCAGCGTAGCCGGGGGGCTCCGCTATGGCTACACCTTC.

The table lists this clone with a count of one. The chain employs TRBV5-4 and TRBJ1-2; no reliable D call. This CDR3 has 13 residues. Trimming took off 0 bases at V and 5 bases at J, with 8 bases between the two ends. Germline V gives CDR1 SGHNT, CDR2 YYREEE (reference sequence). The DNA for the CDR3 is TGTGCCAGCAGCTTGGCGGCAGGTTATGGCTACACCTTC. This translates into CASSLAAGYGYTF.

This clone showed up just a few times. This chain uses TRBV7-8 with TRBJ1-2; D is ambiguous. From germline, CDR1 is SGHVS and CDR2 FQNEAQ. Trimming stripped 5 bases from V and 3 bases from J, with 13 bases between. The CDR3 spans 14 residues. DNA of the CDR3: TGTGCCAGCAGCAAACAGTTTTGGGACTATGGCTACACCTTC. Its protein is CASSKQFWDYGYTF.